Presented here are 19 T cell receptor beta chains from one specimen sequenced in a study of cytomegalovirus exposure and HLA in healthy donors. The primer mix had 60 Vbeta and 13 Jbeta primers. TCRdb's copy holds only in-frame clones and misses some; the assay was immunoSEQ multiplex PCR. Counted here are approximately 190,000 clones, approximately 81% occurring once; the ten biggest clones make up about 1.9%. Sequences were obtained from PBMCs. The receptors stem from a woman in her late teens or twenties in good health and CMV-seropositive.

This clone was seen a single time. The chain employs TRBV10-3 and TRBJ2-3; TRBD2 agrees at 13 bases. Germline trimming cut 10 bases from V and 2 bases from J; bases unmatched to any gene: 9. The CDR3 is made up of 16 amino acids. The germline CDR1 and CDR2 sequences are ENHRY and SYGVKD. CDR3 nucleotides: TGTGCCACCGGCCCGGGACTAGCGGGGTTCACAGATACGCAGTATTTT. Translated, it gives CATGPGLAGFTDTQYF.

The rearrangement uses TRBV4-1 and TRBJ1-2; D may be TRBD1 (6 bases). The germline V gene has CDR1 MGHRA and CDR2 YSYEKL. The CDR3 loop spans 12 amino acids. Trimming took off 4 bases at V and 12 bases at J, with 15 bases between the two ends. The CDR3 DNA follows: TGCGCCAGCAGCCTAGGGGGGGGACCCAACACCTTC. Translating gives CASSLGGGPNTF.

This chain uses TRBV2 with TRBJ2-4; TRBD1 is a possible D gene (5 bases). The CDR3 spans 11 residues. Trimming shortened V by 6 bases and J by 5 bases, and 5 bases separated the two germline ends. Per the germline V gene, CDR1 is SNHLY and CDR2 is FYNNEI. The CDR3 loop is CASRTENIQYF. The DNA of the CDR3 is TGTGCCAGCAGGACAGAAAACATTCAGTACTTC.

The chain links TRBV7-2 to TRBJ2-3; the D is unclear. The germline V gene encodes CDR1 SGHTA and CDR2 FQGNSA. This CDR3 region has 14 residues. V shed 5 bases and J shed 3 bases, with 12 bases lying between them. The CDR3 coding sequence is TGTGCCAGCAGCGCTTTGAGCCCAACAGATACGCAGTATTTT. The encoded protein is CASSALSPTDTQYF.

The chain uses TRBV6-1 and TRBJ2-7, with 11 positions matching TRBD2. The germline gives CDR1 MNHNS, CDR2 SASEGT. The CDR3 covers 15 residues. V was clipped by 2 bases and J by 2 bases; unmatched bases: 2. Here the CDR3 reads CASSEQLAGAYEQYF. The DNA of the CDR3 is TGTGCCAGCAGTGAACAACTAGCGGGGGCCTACGAGCAGTACTTC.

This CDR3 reads CASSTLGATSGYTF. CDR3 nucleotide sequence: TGCGCCAGCAGCACGCTGGGGGCGACGAGTGGCTACACCTTC. The gene calls are TRBV5-1 and TRBJ1-2; tentative D call: TRBD1 (6 bases). Between the trimmed V and J ends, which lost 4 bases and 7 bases, there was a span of 17 bases. The germline V gene encodes CDR1 SGHRS and CDR2 YFSETQ. The CDR3 has 14 residues.

The rearrangement uses TRBV5-1 and TRBJ2-7, with 7 bases lining up with TRBD1. J lost 2 bases, V lost 7 bases, and 3 bases had no gene match. CDR1 SGHRS and CDR2 YFSETQ come from the germline V gene. The CDR3 contains 12 residues. The CDR3 here is CASRQGAYEQYF. The DNA for the CDR3 is TGCGCCAGCCGCCAGGGGGCCTACGAGCAGTACTTC. Together with reference TRBV5-1 and TRBJ2-7, the CDR3 gives the full variable domain: KAGVTQTPRYLIKTRGQQVTLSCSPISGHRSVSWYQQTPGQGLQFLFEYFSETQRNKGNFPGRFSGRQFSNSRSEMNVSTLELGDSALYLCASRQGAYEQYFGPGTRLTVT.

The rearrangement links TRBV19 to TRBJ1-1; no clear D. The germline gives CDR1 LNHDA, CDR2 SQIVND (reference sequence). With 1 base removed from V and 5 bases from J, the gap between germline ends came to 11 bases. The CDR3 runs to 14 residues. Here the CDR3 DNA reads TGTGCCAGTAGTATAGCCACCGGAGGGACTGAAGCTTTCTTT. This encodes CASSIATGGTEAFF.

The chain is built from TRBV29-1 and TRBJ2-3; a possible D gene is TRBD1 (5 bases). The CDR3 spans 14 residues. V lost 4 bases and J lost 2, with 13 bases in between. The germline V gene encodes CDR1 SQVTM and CDR2 ANQGSEA. The CDR3 DNA sequence: TGCAGCGTTGGCGCAGGGTCCCCCACAGATACGCAGTATTTT. Amino acids: CSVGAGSPTDTQYF.

This sequence joins TRBV5-4 and TRBJ2-2; 7 bases map to TRBD2. V was pared by 5 bases and J by 3 bases, with 16 bases of the junction left unmatched. The CDR3 length is 18 residues. Germline assignment: CDR1 SGHNT and CDR2 YYREEE (reference sequence). The CDR3 DNA reads TGTGCCAGCAGGCTTCGAACCTTGCGGGGGACGGACACCGGGGAGCTGTTTTTT. Amino acid sequence: CASRLRTLRGTDTGELFF.

The V gene is TRBV9, the J gene TRBJ2-2, with a possible D match to TRBD1 (6 bases). Germline-derived CDR1 and CDR2 are SGDLS and YYNGEE. V was shortened by 7 bases and J by 4 bases, with 8 bases between the two germline ends. The CDR3 has 12 residues. The CDR3 sequence is CASLGGTGELFF. The CDR3 coding sequence is TGTGCCAGCTTAGGGGGCACCGGGGAGCTGTTTTTT.

The chain employs TRBV6-6 and TRBJ2-3, with TRBD2 matching 10 bases. Germline CDR1 and CDR2: MNHNY and SVGAGI (reference sequence). V was clipped by 7 bases and J by 1 base; unmatched bases: 5. This CDR3 is built from 15 residues. CDR3 bases: TGTGCCAGCAACCCTAGCGGGGGTGGCACAGATACGCAGTATTTT. It translates to CASNPSGGGTDTQYF.

The V and J genes are TRBV7-3 and TRBJ1-1, with D perhaps TRBD1 (5 bases). This CDR3 spans 14 amino acids. In germline, CDR1 is SGHTA, CDR2 FQGTGA. Between the trimmed V and J ends, which lost 6 bases and 0 bases, there was a span of 11 bases. The CDR3 here is CASSPQGLNTEAFF. The CDR3 coding sequence is TGTGCCAGCAGTCCCCAGGGCTTGAACACTGAAGCTTTCTTT.

The V call is TRBV6-6, the J call TRBJ1-1; 10 nucleotides agree with TRBD1. The junction had 5 bases not matched to a gene; V was cut back by 1 base and J by 6 bases. The CDR3 spans 15 residues. Germline CDR1 MNHNY, CDR2 SVGAGI (reference sequence). The CDR3 protein is CASSYLGQGSAEAFF. CDR3 bases: TGTGCCAGCAGTTACTTGGGACAGGGGAGCGCTGAAGCTTTCTTT.

The chain employs TRBV7-6 and TRBJ2-7; TRBD1 agrees at 11 bases. After removal of 3 bases from V and 4 bases from J, the junction contained 8 bases not matched to a gene. Germline CDR1 reads SGHVS; CDR2 reads FNYEAQ. This CDR3 is built from 16 residues. The CDR3 loop is CASSLSSGTGGYEQYF. The CDR3 nucleotides are TGTGCCAGCAGCTTGAGCTCCGGGACAGGGGGGTACGAGCAGTACTTC.

The V call is TRBV6-5, the J call TRBJ1-2, with 7 bases identical to TRBD1. This CDR3 has 13 residues. Germline V gene lookup returns CDR1 MNHEY and CDR2 SVGAGI. Trimming cost V 6 bases and J 5 bases; bases outside gene matches: 6. CDR3 DNA sequence: TGTGCCAGCAGCAGGACAGGTCGATATGGCTACACCTTC. It encodes CASSRTGRYGYTF.

The chain couples TRBV5-1 to TRBJ1-2, with D possibly matching TRBD1 (6 bases). Germline V gene sequence: CDR1 SGHRS, CDR2 YFSETQ. V dropped 5 bases and J dropped 4 bases, with 18 bases sitting between them. This CDR3 has 15 residues. This chain's CDR3 is CASRTMTGGTYGYTF. DNA for the CDR3: TGCGCCAGCAGGACTATGACAGGCGGAACCTATGGCTACACCTTC. Combining the CDR3 with reference TRBV5-1 and TRBJ1-2 gives the whole variable domain KAGVTQTPRYLIKTRGQQVTLSCSPISGHRSVSWYQQTPGQGLQFLFEYFSETQRNKGNFPGRFSGRQFSNSRSEMNVSTLELGDSALYLCASRTMTGGTYGYTFGSGTRLTVV.

The chain joins TRBV18 to TRBJ2-7; TRBD1 agrees at 9 bases. V lost 5 bases and J lost 0; bases outside the gene matches: 8. The V gene's germline CDR1 is KGHSH and CDR2 LQKENI. CDR3 size: 16 residues. The CDR3: CASSAGQGLSSYEQYF. For the CDR3, the DNA is TGTGCCAGCTCAGCCGGACAGGGGCTGAGCTCCTACGAGCAGTACTTC.

The rearrangement joins TRBV7-9 to TRBJ1-2; 8 bases map to TRBD1. CDR3 length: 12 amino acids. J was trimmed by 8 bases and V by 4 bases; bases with no gene match: 3. Germline V gene sequence: CDR1 SEHNR, CDR2 FQNEAQ (reference sequence). The CDR3 DNA is TGTGCCAGCAGCTCGACAGGGGACGGCTACACCTTC. Its protein product is CASSSTGDGYTF. Together with reference TRBV7-9 and TRBJ1-2, the CDR3 gives the full variable domain: DTGVSQNPRHKITKRGQNVTFRCDPISEHNRLYWYRQTLGQGPEFLTYFQNEAQLEKSRLLSDRFSAERPKGSFSTLEIQRTEQGDSAMYLCASSSTGDGYTFGSGTRLTVV.